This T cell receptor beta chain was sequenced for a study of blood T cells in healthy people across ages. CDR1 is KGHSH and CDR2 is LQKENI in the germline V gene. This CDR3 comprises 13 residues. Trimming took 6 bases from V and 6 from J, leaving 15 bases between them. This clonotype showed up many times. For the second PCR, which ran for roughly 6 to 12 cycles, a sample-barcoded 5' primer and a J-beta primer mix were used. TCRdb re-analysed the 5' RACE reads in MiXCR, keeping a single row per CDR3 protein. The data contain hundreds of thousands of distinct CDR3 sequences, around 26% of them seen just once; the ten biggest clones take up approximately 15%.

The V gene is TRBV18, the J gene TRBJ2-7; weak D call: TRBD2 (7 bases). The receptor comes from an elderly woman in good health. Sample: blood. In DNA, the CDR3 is TGTGCCAGCTCCCGAGGAGGGGGGGGCGAGCAGTACTTC. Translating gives CASSRGGGGEQYF.